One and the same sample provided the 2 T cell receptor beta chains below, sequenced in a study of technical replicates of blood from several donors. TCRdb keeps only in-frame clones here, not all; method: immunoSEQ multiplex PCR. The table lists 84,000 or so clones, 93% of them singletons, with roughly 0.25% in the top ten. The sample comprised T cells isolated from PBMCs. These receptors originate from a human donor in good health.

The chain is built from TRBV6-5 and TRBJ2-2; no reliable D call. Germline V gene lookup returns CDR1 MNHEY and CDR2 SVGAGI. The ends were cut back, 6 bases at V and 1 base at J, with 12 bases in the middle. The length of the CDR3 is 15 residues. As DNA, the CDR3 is TGTGCCAGCAGCCGCCCGGGTTTGAACACCGGGGAGCTGTTTTTT. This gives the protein CASSRPGLNTGELFF.

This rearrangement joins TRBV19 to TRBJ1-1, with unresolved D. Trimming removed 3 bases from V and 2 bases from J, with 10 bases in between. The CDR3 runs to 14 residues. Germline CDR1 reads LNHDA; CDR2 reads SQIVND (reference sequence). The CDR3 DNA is TGTGCCAGTAGTATCCCCGGGATAAACACTGAAGCTTTCTTT. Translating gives CASSIPGINTEAFF.